Detailed here is one T cell receptor beta chain. Its target is not known. Sample-barcoded 5' priming and a J-beta primer mix drove a second PCR of about 6 to 12 cycles. TCRdb processed the 5' RACE reads anew with MiXCR; each CDR3 protein has one entry. The sample yields roughly 1 million distinct CDR3 sequences, roughly 24% seen once. These data are taken from a study of blood T cells in healthy people across ages. Study-wide results and caveats: A strong correlation between TCR beta diversity and naive T cell percentage was seen. Age advanced and TCR beta diversity per million T cells fell, roughly linearly.

V shed 7 bases, J shed 6 bases, and the junction held 6 bases outside the gene matches. The CDR3 sequence is 14 residues long. These data also featured in a second study, about T cells of mothers and their children. That report notes: Three healthy Caucasian mothers served as donors, and their six children did as well. The authors identified no persistent microchimeric T cell clones.

The rearrangement uses TRBV12-3 or TRBV12-4 and TRBJ1-4, with 9 bases aligning to TRBD1. The origin of this receptor is a girl aged 2 to 10 in good health. The sequenced sample consisted of blood. CDR3 DNA: TGTGCCAGCAACGACCGGGACAGGGATGAAAAACTGTTTTTT. Translation gives CASNDRDRDEKLFF.